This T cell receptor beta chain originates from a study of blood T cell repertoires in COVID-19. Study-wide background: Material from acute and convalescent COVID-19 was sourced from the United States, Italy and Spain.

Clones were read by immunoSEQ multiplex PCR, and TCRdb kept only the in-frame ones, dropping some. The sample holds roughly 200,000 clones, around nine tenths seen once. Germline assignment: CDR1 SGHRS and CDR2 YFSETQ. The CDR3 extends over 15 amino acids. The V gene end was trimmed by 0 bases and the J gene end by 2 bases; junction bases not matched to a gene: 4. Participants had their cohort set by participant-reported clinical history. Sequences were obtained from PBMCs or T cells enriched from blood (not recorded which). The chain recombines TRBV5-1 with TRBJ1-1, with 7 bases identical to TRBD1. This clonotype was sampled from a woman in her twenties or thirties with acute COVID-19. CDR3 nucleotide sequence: TGCGCCAGCAGCTTGGGAAAGGGGGCTAACACTGAAGCTTTCTTT. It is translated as CASSLGKGANTEAFF.